A selection of T cell receptor beta chains follows, all from one sample in a study of OX40 agonist ivuxolimab in advanced cancers. Some clones are missing from TCRdb's copy, which holds only in-frame ones; the method was immunoSEQ multiplex PCR. The table lists tens of thousands of clones, more than 70% of them singletons. Sequenced here: CD4+ or CD8+ T cells sorted from blood, sampled in a trial of the OX40 agonist ivuxolimab. The receptors originated from an adult with an advanced solid tumor such as melanoma, head and neck, liver or kidney cancer. Each CDR3 is given with its conserved first and last residue. Each record gives: D gene, V gene, clone size, J gene, CDR3 DNA, CDR3 protein. D genes are given only for firm matches. Some rows have no size entry. The others give once, few or many, or a class for an expanded clone.

d_call: TRBD1; v_call: TRBV18; clone_size: NA; j_call: TRBJ1-1; cdr3_nt: TGTGCCAGCTCACAAATTCAGGGGGAGGACACTGAAGCTTTCTTT; cdr3_aa: CASSQIQGEDTEAFF
d_call: NA; v_call: TRBV5-4; clone_size: NA; j_call: TRBJ2-7; cdr3_nt: TGTGCCAGCAGCCGGAGGTTCCAGGGGACTCTGCTTTACGAGCAGTACTTC; cdr3_aa: CASSRRFQGTLLYEQYF
d_call: NA; v_call: TRBV29-1; clone_size: NA; j_call: TRBJ1-1; cdr3_nt: TGCAGCGCAACCTCGGGGGCCCCCCTCTATTTGAACACTGAAGCTTTCTTT; cdr3_aa: CSATSGAPLYLNTEAFF
d_call: NA; v_call: TRBV6-5; clone_size: NA; j_call: TRBJ2-5; cdr3_nt: TGTGCCAGCAGTCCTGAGGAGACCCAGTACTTC; cdr3_aa: CASSPEETQYF
d_call: NA; v_call: TRBV30; clone_size: few; j_call: TRBJ2-6; cdr3_nt: TGTGCCTGGAGCGAAAGGGGAAAAGGGTGGGGGGCCAACGTCCTGACTTTC; cdr3_aa: CAWSERGKGWGANVLTF
d_call: NA; v_call: TRBV6-1; clone_size: NA; j_call: TRBJ1-1; cdr3_nt: TGTGCCAGCGGGTCCCTTACTGAAGCTTTCTTT; cdr3_aa: CASGSLTEAFF
d_call: TRBD1; v_call: TRBV5-5; clone_size: once; j_call: TRBJ2-7; cdr3_nt: TGTGCCAGCAGCACGGGACAGGGGCTATACGAGCAGTACTTC; cdr3_aa: CASSTGQGLYEQYF
d_call: NA; v_call: TRBV10-1; clone_size: NA; j_call: TRBJ1-1; cdr3_nt: TGCGCCAGCAGTGAGTATGGGAGCACTGAAGCTTTCTTT; cdr3_aa: CASSEYGSTEAFF
d_call: TRBD2; v_call: TRBV6-5; clone_size: once; j_call: TRBJ2-5; cdr3_nt: TGTGCCAGCAGTTACGGACTAGCGGGGCAAGAGACCCAGTACTTC; cdr3_aa: CASSYGLAGQETQYF
d_call: TRBD2; v_call: TRBV11-2; clone_size: NA; j_call: TRBJ2-1; cdr3_nt: TGTGCCAGCAGCCCCAGGACTAGCGGGGGCAATGAGCAGTTCTTC; cdr3_aa: CASSPRTSGGNEQFF
d_call: NA; v_call: TRBV11-2; clone_size: NA; j_call: TRBJ2-1; cdr3_nt: TGTGCCAGCAGCTTACGGATTAATGAGCAGTTCTTC; cdr3_aa: CASSLRINEQFF
d_call: NA; v_call: TRBV19; clone_size: few; j_call: TRBJ1-4; cdr3_nt: TGTGCCAGTAGTATTGGTGGGAAAAAACTGTTTTTT; cdr3_aa: CASSIGGKKLFF
d_call: TRBD1; v_call: TRBV18; clone_size: NA; j_call: TRBJ1-1; cdr3_nt: TGTGCCAGCGCTAGGTCGGTGACAGGGGTCATCCAAGCTTTCTTT; cdr3_aa: CASARSVTGVIQAFF
d_call: NA; v_call: TRBV7-3; clone_size: NA; j_call: TRBJ2-7; cdr3_nt: TGTGCCAGCAGCCTTGGGACGGGTTCATACGAGCAGTACTTC; cdr3_aa: CASSLGTGSYEQYF
d_call: NA; v_call: TRBV19; clone_size: NA; j_call: TRBJ1-1; cdr3_nt: TGTGCCAGTAGTACAGGGCCGCGAATGGGCACTGAAGCTTTCTTT; cdr3_aa: CASSTGPRMGTEAFF
d_call: NA; v_call: TRBV30; clone_size: NA; j_call: TRBJ2-2; cdr3_nt: TGTGCCTGCGTAATTCTAAGCACCGGGGAGCTGTTTTTT; cdr3_aa: CACVILSTGELFF
d_call: TRBD1; v_call: TRBV29-1; clone_size: NA; j_call: TRBJ1-1; cdr3_nt: TGCAGCGTCGACACGACAGGGGCCTACCACGAAGCTTTCTTT; cdr3_aa: CSVDTTGAYHEAFF
d_call: TRBD2; v_call: TRBV5-1; clone_size: NA; j_call: TRBJ2-3; cdr3_nt: TGCGCCAGCAGCCCCGGACTAGCGGGCCTCTCGGATACGCAGTATTTT; cdr3_aa: CASSPGLAGLSDTQYF
d_call: NA; v_call: TRBV7-2; clone_size: NA; j_call: TRBJ2-5; cdr3_nt: TGTGCCAGCCTAGCCGGGGTTGAGGAGACCCAGTACTTC; cdr3_aa: CASLAGVEETQYF
d_call: NA; v_call: TRBV6-5; clone_size: NA; j_call: TRBJ1-3; cdr3_nt: TGTGCCAGCAGGCCGGTACCAAACACCATATATTTT; cdr3_aa: CASRPVPNTIYF
d_call: NA; v_call: TRBV7-2; clone_size: NA; j_call: TRBJ1-1; cdr3_nt: TGTGCCAGCAGCTTATCAGCAGGTTTACGGGACACTGAAGCTTTCTTT; cdr3_aa: CASSLSAGLRDTEAFF
d_call: NA; v_call: TRBV30; clone_size: NA; j_call: TRBJ2-5; cdr3_nt: TGTGCCTGGGCTATTGGGGAGACCCAGTACTTC; cdr3_aa: CAWAIGETQYF
d_call: NA; v_call: TRBV6-1; clone_size: NA; j_call: TRBJ1-2; cdr3_nt: TGTGCCAGCAGTGAATTGTGGGAGGTCTATGGCTACACCTTC; cdr3_aa: CASSELWEVYGYTF
d_call: TRBD1; v_call: TRBV29-1; clone_size: NA; j_call: TRBJ1-2; cdr3_nt: TGCAGCGTTATCCCGGGACAGGGAGGCTATGGCTACACCTTC; cdr3_aa: CSVIPGQGGYGYTF
d_call: NA; v_call: TRBV18; clone_size: NA; j_call: TRBJ2-5; cdr3_nt: TGTGCCAGCTCAAGGGAGGAGACCCAGTACTTC; cdr3_aa: CASSREETQYF
d_call: NA; v_call: TRBV2; clone_size: NA; j_call: TRBJ1-2; cdr3_nt: TGTGCCAGCAGTACTACAGGGAACTATGGCTACACCTTC; cdr3_aa: CASSTTGNYGYTF
d_call: NA; v_call: TRBV6-5; clone_size: NA; j_call: TRBJ2-3; cdr3_nt: TGTGCCAGCAGTCGGTCCCCTAGCTTGAATACGCAGTATTTT; cdr3_aa: CASSRSPSLNTQYF
d_call: NA; v_call: TRBV6-6; clone_size: NA; j_call: TRBJ2-7; cdr3_nt: TGTGCCAGCAGCCCCACCTCCTACGAGCAGTACTTC; cdr3_aa: CASSPTSYEQYF